This TCR beta chain is drawn from a study of cytomegalovirus exposure and HLA in healthy donors. Study-wide context: In terms of ancestry, the Caucasian-associated cluster contained 80% to 90% of the roughly 400 genotyped donors.

For this clone: What it binds is not known.

Overall study results and limits: An apparent linkage of common viral pathogens to several of the most significant clusters emerged in a later analysis. The authors listed around 150 TCR beta chains as cytomegalovirus-associated. When analyzed later, the rates of TCR association showed variation by HLA locus, with DRB1 the most and HLA-C the fewest.

A multiplex PCR was run with 60 Vbeta primers and 13 Jbeta primers. Libraries were prepared by immunoSEQ multiplex PCR; TCRdb keeps only in-frame clonotypes and omits some of them. In the table there are about 150,000 clones, nearly 80% of which are singletons. The sample comprised PBMCs. The sequence derives from a woman aged 30 to 39 in good health and CMV-seronegative.

CDR3 region: CASSEPTGGASGYTF. CDR3 sequence (DNA): TGTGCCAGCAGTGAACCGACAGGGGGCGCTTCTGGCTACACCTTC. The chain couples TRBV25-1 to TRBJ1-2; 10 nucleotides match TRBD1. The V gene's germline CDR1 is MGHDK and CDR2 SYGVNS. V gave up 2 bases and J gave up 7 bases; unmatched junction bases: 7. The CDR3 contains 15 residues.